The rows below give T cell receptor beta chains drawn from one sample of a study of blood T cell repertoires in COVID-19. Sequenced by immunoSEQ multiplex PCR; TCRdb stores in-frame clones only, minus some. The sample consists of around 200,000 clones, approximately 81% of them appearing once. The sequenced sample consisted of peripheral blood. The receptors here all came from a woman in her 70s with COVID-19, enrolled during active disease. The CDR3 runs from the conserved cysteine through the conserved F or W. A D gene is named only where the DNA matches it firmly. Size tells how often a clone was seen (once, few, many) or the class of an expanded clone, and some rows leave it out.

clone size	V gene	D gene	J gene	CDR3 protein	CDR3 DNA
-	TRBV6-5	-	TRBJ1-4	CASSYSNLGQKLFF	TGTGCCAGCAGTTACTCGAACCTTGGGCAAAAACTGTTTTTT
-	TRBV12-3/TRBV12-4	-	TRBJ1-2	CASSFRADGYTF	TGTGCCAGCAGTTTTCGCGCGGATGGCTACACCTTC
-	TRBV6-5	-	TRBJ2-2	CASKGGLNTGELFF	TGTGCCAGCAAAGGGGGATTGAACACCGGGGAGCTGTTTTTT
-	TRBV11-1	TRBD1	TRBJ2-2	CASSADRANGELFF	TGTGCCAGCAGCGCGGACAGGGCTAACGGGGAGCTGTTTTTT
-	TRBV14	-	TRBJ1-4	CASSQYRQNEKLFF	TGTGCCAGCAGCCAATACAGACAGAATGAAAAACTGTTTTTT
few	TRBV2	-	TRBJ2-2	CASSVSGKNTGELFF	TGTGCCAGCAGTGTATCCGGGAAGAACACCGGGGAGCTGTTTTTT
-	TRBV7-2	TRBD2	TRBJ2-5	CASSPGLAGETQYF	TGTGCCAGCAGCCCTGGACTAGCGGGAGAGACCCAGTACTTC
-	TRBV5-1	-	TRBJ2-1	CASSFYRDSRSYNEQFF	TGCGCCAGCAGCTTTTACCGGGACTCGCGGTCCTACAATGAGCAGTTCTTC
-	TRBV27	-	TRBJ1-5	CASSLGNNQPQHF	TGTGCCAGCAGTTTGGGCAACAATCAGCCCCAGCATTTT
-	TRBV2	-	TRBJ1-6	CASWGQTSGPLHF	TGTGCCAGCTGGGGACAAACCTCAGGGCCCCTCCACTTT
-	TRBV27	-	TRBJ2-7	CASSFSGISYEQYF	TGTGCCAGCAGTTTCTCCGGGATCTCCTACGAGCAGTACTTC
-	TRBV9	-	TRBJ1-1	CASNPNGGPAEAFF	TGTGCCAGCAACCCTAACGGGGGGCCGGCTGAAGCTTTCTTT
once	TRBV6-4	TRBD2	TRBJ2-1	CASSYSGSQYNEQFF	TGTGCCAGCAGTTATAGCGGGAGCCAGTACAATGAGCAGTTCTTC
-	TRBV6-2/TRBV6-3	TRBD1	TRBJ2-1	CASSLGQVAAPSYNEQFF	TGTGCCAGCAGTCTGGGACAGGTAGCGGCGCCCTCCTACAATGAGCAGTTCTTC
-	TRBV2	-	TRBJ1-1	CASSEARGSTEAFF	TGTGCCAGCAGTGAAGCGCGGGGGAGCACTGAAGCTTTCTTT
-	TRBV2	-	TRBJ1-5	CASRQVTNQPQHF	TGTGCCAGCAGACAGGTGACTAATCAGCCCCAGCATTTT
-	TRBV12-5	-	TRBJ1-4	CASGPGGGGEKLFF	TGTGCTAGTGGCCCGGGGGGGGGAGGAGAAAAACTGTTTTTT
-	TRBV11-2	-	TRBJ2-1	CASSLSGVSYNEQFF	TGTGCCAGCAGCTTAAGCGGTGTCTCCTACAATGAGCAGTTCTTC
-	TRBV9	-	TRBJ2-2	CASSATSYREGGELFF	TGTGCCAGCAGCGCCACCTCGTACAGGGAGGGCGGGGAGCTGTTTTTT
-	TRBV5-1	TRBD1	TRBJ1-4	CASSSTGGREKLFF	TGCGCCAGCAGCTCGACAGGGGGAAGAGAAAAACTGTTTTTT
-	TRBV6-6	TRBD1	TRBJ1-4	CASSRRQGVEKLFF	TGTGCCAGCAGTCGTAGACAGGGGGTTGAAAAACTGTTTTTT
-	TRBV19	TRBD2	TRBJ2-7	CASRTAGAREQYF	TGTGCCAGTAGGACAGCGGGAGCACGGGAGCAGTACTTC
-	TRBV29-1	TRBD1	TRBJ2-2	CSGHRGDTGELFF	TGCAGCGGACACAGGGGTGACACCGGGGAGCTGTTTTTT
-	TRBV19	-	TRBJ1-1	CASSRGNSNTEAFF	TGTGCCAGTAGTCGGGGGAATTCGAACACTGAAGCTTTCTTT
-	TRBV5-1	-	TRBJ1-3	CASSLDGAGNTIYF	TGCGCCAGCAGCTTGGACGGAGCAGGAAACACCATATATTTT
-	TRBV7-2	TRBD1	TRBJ2-1	CASSLETGGANEQFF	TGTGCCAGCAGCTTAGAGACAGGGGGGGCCAATGAGCAGTTCTTC
-	TRBV28	-	TRBJ1-3	CASSKLASGNTIYF	TGTGCCAGCAGTAAGCTCGCCTCTGGAAACACCATATATTTT
once	TRBV19	TRBD1	TRBJ1-2	CASSRTGTGNYGYTF	TGTGCCAGTAGTAGGACCGGGACAGGAAACTATGGCTACACCTTC
-	TRBV5-4	-	TRBJ1-1	CASSHREGNTEAFF	TGTGCCAGCAGCCACAGGGAAGGGAACACTGAAGCTTTCTTT
-	TRBV12-3/TRBV12-4	-	TRBJ1-1	CASSLAGTEAFF	TGTGCCAGCAGTTTGGCGGGCACTGAAGCTTTCTTT
-	TRBV19	-	TRBJ2-7	CASSIKASEQYF	TGTGCCAGTAGTATTAAAGCGTCCGAGCAGTACTTC
-	TRBV2	-	TRBJ2-7	CASLGGGGLYEQYF	TGTGCCAGCCTAGGAGGGGGGGGCCTCTACGAGCAGTACTTC
-	TRBV19	-	TRBJ1-6	CASSISDNSPLHF	TGTGCCAGTAGTATATCCGATAATTCACCCCTCCACTTT
-	TRBV30	-	TRBJ1-6	CAWSPRGSYNSPLHF	TGTGCCTGGAGTCCCAGGGGTAGCTATAATTCACCCCTCCACTTT
-	TRBV6-5	TRBD1	TRBJ2-7	CASSFRVGTGGHEQYF	TGTGCCAGCAGTTTCAGGGTAGGGACAGGGGGACACGAGCAGTACTTC
-	TRBV5-6	TRBD2	TRBJ2-7	CASSAAGTISYEQYF	TGTGCCAGCAGCGCAGCCGGGACTATCTCCTACGAGCAGTACTTC
-	TRBV28	-	TRBJ1-3	CASRTPGSFPSGNTIYF	TGTGCCAGCAGAACCCCAGGAAGTTTCCCCTCTGGAAACACCATATATTTT
-	TRBV28	-	TRBJ2-7	CASSLFGFEQYF	TGTGCCAGCAGTTTATTCGGTTTCGAGCAGTACTTC
-	TRBV12-3/TRBV12-4	-	TRBJ1-3	CASSGSRNTIYF	TGTGCCAGCAGCGGGTCGAGAAACACCATATATTTT
-	TRBV28	-	TRBJ1-5	CASSFGWRSNQPQHF	TGTGCCAGCAGTTTTGGGTGGAGGAGCAATCAGCCCCAGCATTTT
-	TRBV7-2	-	TRBJ1-2	CASSPTGGEGYTF	TGTGCCAGCAGCCCTACCGGGGGGGAGGGCTACACCTTC
once	TRBV27	TRBD1	TRBJ1-6	CASSLTTGRYNSPLHF	TGTGCCAGCAGTTTGACGACAGGGAGGTATAATTCACCCCTCCACTTT
-	TRBV2	TRBD2	TRBJ2-7	CASTRGYEQYF	TGTGCCAGCACGCGGGGGTACGAGCAGTACTTC
-	TRBV5-1	-	TRBJ1-3	CASSPQGSSGNTIYF	TGCGCCAGCAGCCCTCAGGGAAGCTCTGGAAACACCATATATTTT
-	TRBV28	-	TRBJ2-7	CASRATYEQYF	TGTGCCAGCAGGGCCACCTACGAGCAGTACTTC
once	TRBV18	-	TRBJ1-1	CASSPWGGGTEAFF	TGTGCCAGCTCACCTTGGGGCGGGGGCACTGAAGCTTTCTTT
-	TRBV19	TRBD1	TRBJ2-6	CASSTADRAKSSGANVLTF	TGTGCCAGTAGTACAGCCGACAGGGCGAAGAGCTCTGGGGCCAACGTCCTGACTTTC
-	TRBV19	-	TRBJ1-2	CASSIYRASSYGYTF	TGTGCCAGTAGTATCTACAGGGCTTCCTCCTATGGCTACACCTTC
-	TRBV9	TRBD1	TRBJ2-3	CASSPGQSSTDTQYF	TGTGCCAGCAGCCCGGGACAGTCTAGCACAGATACGCAGTATTTT
-	TRBV12-3/TRBV12-4	-	TRBJ1-5	CASSYGGRQPQHF	TGTGCCAGCAGTTACGGGGGTAGACAGCCCCAGCATTTT
-	TRBV12-3/TRBV12-4	-	TRBJ1-1	CASSQQGAEAFF	TGTGCCAGCAGTCAACAGGGAGCTGAAGCTTTCTTT
-	TRBV6-5	TRBD1	TRBJ1-2	CASRPQGENQGYTF	TGTGCCAGCAGGCCCCAGGGGGAGAACCAGGGCTACACCTTC
-	TRBV2	TRBD1	TRBJ2-1	CASVRQGKNNEQFF	TGTGCCAGCGTTAGACAGGGGAAAAACAATGAGCAGTTCTTC
-	TRBV5-1	-	TRBJ1-1	CASSLGQASMNTEAFF	TGCGCCAGCAGCTTGGGGCAGGCTTCCATGAACACTGAAGCTTTCTTT
-	TRBV5-1	-	TRBJ1-2	CASSQQTPAGANYGYTF	TGCGCCAGCAGCCAACAGACCCCCGCAGGCGCTAACTATGGCTACACCTTC
-	TRBV14	TRBD1	TRBJ2-2	CASSAIQGYTGELFF	TGTGCCAGCAGCGCCATACAGGGGTATACCGGGGAGCTGTTTTTT
-	TRBV7-9	-	TRBJ2-2	CASSSPGSGELFF	TGTGCCAGCAGCTCCCCCGGGTCCGGGGAGCTGTTTTTT
-	TRBV15	TRBD1	TRBJ1-6	CATSGGTGNSPLHF	TGTGCCACCAGCGGAGGGACAGGGAATTCACCCCTCCACTTT
-	TRBV19	-	TRBJ2-2	CASSIRGAANTGELFF	TGTGCCAGTAGTATTCGGGGAGCCGCGAACACCGGGGAGCTGTTTTTT